The text below deals with one T cell receptor (beta chain). Its antigen is not identified. The data belong to a study of cytomegalovirus exposure and HLA in healthy donors. Study-wide background: Prior work identified 120 million or so unique TCR beta sequences in 150 million to 200 million T cells. Roughly 80 million unique TCRs from HLA-typed donors made up an early data release.

The PCR ran on 60 Vbeta and 13 Jbeta primers. Only in-frame clones appear in the TCRdb table, and some are missing; sequencing was by immunoSEQ multiplex PCR. The data contain about 160,000 clones, roughly 70% of them singletons. The length of the CDR3 is 14 residues. Germline assignment: CDR1 SGHRS and CDR2 YFSETQ. V was pared by 0 bases and J by 6 bases, with 12 bases between. Study-wide results and caveats: Most CMV-associated TCR beta chains were later found to appear HLA-restricted.

This sequence originates from a middle-aged woman in good health and CMV-seropositive. The sequenced material came from PBMCs. The chain uses TRBV5-1 and TRBJ1-1; the D is unclear. In DNA form, the CDR3 reads TGCGCCAGCAGCTTGGGGCAGGCAATGGCTGAAGCTTTCTTT. This sequence encodes CASSLGQAMAEAFF.